The next 29 T cell receptor beta chains were all read from a single sample in a study of T cell changes during pregnancy in multiple sclerosis. The table came from immunoSEQ multiplex PCR; TCRdb's copy has only in-frame clones and leaves some out. Of about 56,000 clones detected, around nine tenths appear once; the ten largest clones hold around 2%. The sample in question was peripheral blood, obtained in the first trimester of pregnancy. The source is a female donor in good health, enrolled as a control in a pregnancy study.

The gene calls are TRBV10-3 and TRBJ2-2; perhaps TRBD1 as D (6 bases). This CDR3 is 15 amino acids long. With 6 bases removed from V and 5 bases from J, the gap between germline ends came to 16 bases. Germline V gene data show CDR1 as ENHRY and CDR2 as SYGVKD. CDR3 protein: CAIRGAAGGTGELFF. The CDR3 DNA is TGTGCCATCAGGGGGGCGGCAGGCGGGACCGGGGAGCTGTTTTTT.

V and J are TRBV4-2 and TRBJ2-2; the match to TRBD1 covers 10 bases. This CDR3 has 19 amino acids. Trimming removed 3 bases from V and 0 bases from J; junction bases left unmatched: 10. In germline, CDR1 is LGHNA, CDR2 YNFKEQ. For the CDR3, the DNA is TGTGCCAGCAGCCATAGACCGGGACAGGGGAGAGCGAACACCGGGGAGCTGTTTTTT. It translates to CASSHRPGQGRANTGELFF.

This clone was picked up one time. The chain is built from TRBV30 and TRBJ1-2, with 8 bases matching TRBD1. The ends lost 3 bases at V and 4 bases at J; junction bases unmatched: 13. Germline V gene data show CDR1 as GTSNPN and CDR2 as SVGIG (reference sequence). The CDR3 length is 16 residues. This CDR3 is CAWRNENRGKGYGYTF. CDR3 nucleotide sequence: TGTGCCTGGAGGAACGAAAACAGGGGGAAGGGCTATGGCTACACCTTC.

V usage is TRBV7-2 and J usage is TRBJ2-5; TRBD1 might be the D (6 bases). The V end lost 5 bases, the J end lost 5 bases, and 12 bases lay between the germline ends. The germline V gene has CDR1 SGHTA and CDR2 FQGNSA. The CDR3 sequence is 13 residues long. The CDR3 DNA reads TGTGCCAGCAGCCAAAACAGGGCCGAGACCCAGTACTTC. Amino acid sequence: CASSQNRAETQYF.

Here the CDR3 DNA reads TGTGCCAGCAGCTTCCGTATCCAGGGGGTCACCGGGGAGCTGTTTTTT. Translating it yields CASSFRIQGVTGELFF. The rearrangement joins TRBV7-9 to TRBJ2-2; 7 bases are a match to TRBD1. Germline V CDR1 and CDR2: SEHNR, FQNEAQ (reference sequence). This CDR3 is built from 16 residues. V shed 3 bases, J shed 4 bases, and the junction held 8 bases outside the gene matches.

The chain joins TRBV27 to TRBJ2-5; 12 nucleotides line up with TRBD2. The CDR3 consists of 14 residues. After removal of 8 bases from V and 5 bases from J, the junction contained 6 bases not matched to a gene. Germline V gene lookup returns CDR1 MNHEY and CDR2 SMNVEV (reference sequence). CDR3 nucleotide sequence: TGTGCCAGCCAACTCACTAGCGGGAGGGAGACCCAGTACTTC. This gives the protein CASQLTSGRETQYF.

This chain uses TRBV13 with TRBJ1-3, with TRBD1 as a possible D gene (6 bases). The V and J ends lost 2 bases and 2 bases respectively, with 22 bases between them. This CDR3 is 19 amino acids long. Germline CDR1 reads PRHDT; CDR2 reads FYEKMQ (reference sequence). This chain's CDR3 is CASSLNLDRIESPGNTIYF. In DNA, the CDR3 is TGTGCCAGCAGCTTAAATTTGGACAGAATTGAATCTCCTGGAAACACCATATATTTT.

CDR3 nucleotides: TGTGCCAGCAGAACAGGAACCGAAGGCTATGGCTACACCTTC. Translation: CASRTGTEGYGYTF. The chain joins TRBV28 to TRBJ1-2, with a possible D match to TRBD1 (5 bases). This CDR3 has 14 residues. V lost 6 bases, J lost 4 bases, and 15 bases lay in between. CDR1 is MDHEN and CDR2 is SYDVKM in the germline V gene.

V gene TRBV9 combines with J gene TRBJ2-3; D might be TRBD2 (5 bases). The V end lost 4 bases, the J end lost 0 bases, and 15 bases lay between the germline ends. This CDR3 spans 16 amino acids. Germline loops: CDR1 SGDLS, CDR2 YYNGEE. CDR3 DNA sequence: TGTGCCAGCAGCCCTAGGACTGGCGCTAGCACAGATACGCAGTATTTT. Translating gives CASSPRTGASTDTQYF.

This rearrangement joins TRBV29-1 to TRBJ1-2, with 7 positions matching TRBD1. From germline, CDR1 is SQVTM and CDR2 ANQGSEA. Losses at the gene ends were 6 bases for V and 5 bases for J; bases not matched to a gene: 9. This CDR3 contains 13 residues. The CDR3 region is CSVSGQLLYGYTF. CDR3 nucleotide sequence: TGCAGCGTCTCGGGACAGCTCCTATATGGCTACACCTTC.

J is TRBJ2-7 and V is TRBV19; 7 bases align to TRBD2. CDR1 is LNHDA, CDR2 SQIVND, per germline (reference sequence). V lost 5 bases and J lost 3; bases outside the gene matches: 10. The CDR3 runs 15 residues. CDR3 nucleotides: TGTGCCAGTAGTGCCTTACCGGGACTAAGCTACGAGCAGTACTTC. Protein sequence: CASSALPGLSYEQYF.

The rearrangement links TRBV5-6 to TRBJ2-5; D call uncertain. The DNA end is a closer match to TRBJ2-7, so the J assignment may be wrong. Germline V gives CDR1 SGHDT, CDR2 YYEEEE. The CDR3 sequence is 12 residues long. CDR3 amino acids: CASSSSYYEQYF. In nucleotides, the CDR3 is TGTGCCAGCAGTTCCAGTTACTACGAGCAGTACTTC.

J is TRBJ2-3 and V is TRBV28; TRBD2 agrees at 9 bases. CDR1 MDHEN and CDR2 SYDVKM come from the germline V gene. The CDR3 is made up of 16 amino acids. V trimming: 5 bases; J trimming: 0 bases; junction bases outside the gene matches: 6. CDR3 loop: CASSQVAGVSTDTQYF. CDR3 in DNA: TGTGCCAGCAGTCAAGTAGCGGGAGTAAGCACAGATACGCAGTATTTT.

The CDR3 DNA follows: TGTGCCAGCTCACCACCGGGACTAGCGGGGTACCAAGAGACCCAGTACTTC. As protein: CASSPPGLAGYQETQYF. The chain employs TRBV18 and TRBJ2-5, with 13 bases aligning to TRBD2. Germline lookup yields CDR1 KGHSH and CDR2 LQKENI. J was trimmed by 0 bases and V by 0 bases; bases with no gene match: 1. The CDR3 sequence is 17 residues long. The full variable domain, its missing parts supplied by reference TRBV18 and TRBJ2-5, is NAGVMQNPRHLVRRRGQEARLRCSPMKGHSHVYWYRQLPEEGLKFMVYLQKENIIDESGMPKERFSAEFPKEGPSILRIQQVVRGDSAAYFCASSPPGLAGYQETQYFGPGTRLLVL.

This clone was seen a single time. The chain links TRBV28 to TRBJ1-5; a weak D match, TRBD1 (5 bases). The CDR3 runs to 14 residues. Trimming removed 2 bases from V and 6 bases from J, with 11 bases in between. Germline CDR1 MDHEN, CDR2 SYDVKM. In DNA, the CDR3 is TGTGCCAGCAGTTTAGGGGGGTTGGGTCAGCCCCAGCATTTT. It codes for CASSLGGLGQPQHF.

About this clone: The junction does not match germline at one end; this may be a read error. The chain carries TRBV11-2 and TRBJ1-2, with TRBD1 as a possible D gene (6 bases). CDR3 length: 14 residues. The germline V gene has CDR1 SGHAT and CDR2 FQNNGV. The CDR3 DNA reads as TGTGCCGGCAGCTCCACTGGGGGCTTATATGGCTACACCTTC. Encoded protein: CAGSSTGGLYGYTF.

This clone showed up just once. This rearrangement joins TRBV7-8 to TRBJ2-5; tentatively, D is TRBD1 (5 bases). There are 13 residues in the CDR3. Germline-derived CDR1 and CDR2 are SGHVS and FQNEAQ. V lost 5 bases and J 5 bases, leaving 12 bases between the germline ends. The CDR3 sequence: CASSGRAGETQYF. The CDR3 DNA reads as TGTGCCAGCAGCGGCAGGGCCGGGGAGACCCAGTACTTC.

This chain connects TRBV15 to TRBJ2-7; 7 bases agree with TRBD1. Per germline, CDR1 LNHNV and CDR2 YYDKDF (reference sequence). This CDR3 has 13 residues. The ends lost 5 bases at V and 4 bases at J; junction bases unmatched: 5. This CDR3 reads CATSDRVEYEQYF. In nucleotides, the CDR3 is TGTGCCACCAGCGACAGGGTCGAGTACGAGCAGTACTTC.

Sample share makes this clone medium-sized. This chain uses TRBV27 with TRBJ1-2, with a tentative D call TRBD1 (5 bases). CDR3 size: 17 residues. Trimming shortened V by 2 bases and J by 0 bases, and 16 bases separated the two germline ends. Germline V gene data show CDR1 as MNHEY and CDR2 as SMNVEV (reference sequence). The CDR3 here is CASSLVAGWGTNYGYTF. The CDR3 nucleotides are TGTGCCAGCAGTTTAGTGGCAGGGTGGGGAACTAACTATGGCTACACCTTC.

The V and J genes are TRBV7-9 and TRBJ2-1; no clear D. The CDR3 covers 12 residues. Germline V gives CDR1 SEHNR, CDR2 FQNEAQ (reference sequence). The V gene lost 5 bases and the J gene lost 9 bases, with 11 bases spanning the gap. Written as DNA, the CDR3 is TGTGCCAGCAGCCCTCTGGCCCCTGAGCAGTTCTTC. It specifies CASSPLAPEQFF.

This clone was seen just once. The V call is TRBV4-1, the J call TRBJ2-2, with 8 bases lining up with TRBD1. Germline lookup yields CDR1 MGHRA and CDR2 YSYEKL. The junction had 14 bases not matched to a gene; V was cut back by 4 bases and J by 1 base. The CDR3 is 19 amino acids. CDR3: CASSLGQGIISENTGELFF. CDR3 bases: TGCGCCAGCAGCCTAGGACAGGGAATAATAAGCGAGAACACCGGGGAGCTGTTTTTT.

This clone showed up just a few times. The chain couples TRBV11-2 to TRBJ2-3; a possible D gene is TRBD2 (5 bases). This CDR3 spans 18 amino acids. The V gene's germline CDR1 is SGHAT and CDR2 FQNNGV. Trimming removed 1 base from V and 0 bases from J, with 17 bases in between. The CDR3 region has the DNA TGTGCCAGCAGCTTAGGACGGGGTCGGGGAACTAGCACAGATACGCAGTATTTT. It translates to CASSLGRGRGTSTDTQYF.

V is TRBV2 and J is TRBJ1-5; possible D gene TRBD1, 6 bases. There are 13 residues in the CDR3. Trimming shortened V by 4 bases and J by 5 bases, and 9 bases separated the two germline ends. Germline loops: CDR1 SNHLY, CDR2 FYNNEI. The CDR3 sequence is CASSGDRYQPQHF. The CDR3 nucleotides are TGTGCCAGCAGTGGAGACAGGTATCAGCCCCAGCATTTT.

V usage is TRBV2 and J usage is TRBJ2-7; the D gene is possibly TRBD2 (6 bases). Trimming took 3 bases from V and 1 from J, leaving 10 bases between them. Looked up from germline, CDR1 is SNHLY and CDR2 is FYNNEI. The CDR3 consists of 14 residues. This CDR3 is CASSELGLSYEQYF. CDR3 DNA: TGTGCCAGCAGTGAGCTGGGACTTTCCTACGAGCAGTACTTC.

This chain joins TRBV5-1 and TRBJ2-1; TRBD2 might be the D (6 bases). V lost 0 bases and J lost 7, with 14 bases in between. This CDR3 region has 15 residues. Looked up from germline, CDR1 is SGHRS and CDR2 is YFSETQ. CDR3 nucleotides: TGCGCCAGCAGCTTGGACAGGACTATTCTAAATGAGCAGTTCTTC. This encodes CASSLDRTILNEQFF.

The chain has TRBV2 and TRBJ2-1, with 8 bases matching TRBD1. This CDR3 has 15 amino acids. V shed 2 bases and J 6 bases; nucleotides not matched to a gene: 6. Germline V CDR1 and CDR2: SNHLY, FYNNEI. Written as DNA, the CDR3 is TGTGCCAGCAGTGAAAGTTTTGGACAGGGCAATGAGCAGTTCTTC. As protein: CASSESFGQGNEQFF.

This chain uses TRBV2 with TRBJ1-2; 8 bases line up with TRBD1. Trimming at V came to 8 bases and at J to 6 bases, leaving 2 bases not matched to a gene. Germline assignment: CDR1 SNHLY and CDR2 FYNNEI. This CDR3 has 11 amino acids. CDR3: CASQGADGYTF. The CDR3 coding sequence is TGTGCCAGCCAGGGGGCCGATGGCTACACCTTC.

The chain links TRBV5-1 to TRBJ2-1; unclear D gene. The germline V and J ends were trimmed by 7 bases and 0 bases, with 14 bases remaining between them. The CDR3 sequence is 15 residues long. Germline V gives CDR1 SGHRS, CDR2 YFSETQ. The CDR3 coding sequence is TGCGCCAGCTCCCCTGACTCCCGCTCCTACAATGAGCAGTTCTTC. As protein: CASSPDSRSYNEQFF.

V gene TRBV19 combines with J gene TRBJ2-7; 9 bases agree with TRBD1. Germline V gene lookup returns CDR1 LNHDA and CDR2 SQIVND (reference sequence). CDR3 length equals 14 residues. V shed 10 bases and J 4 bases; nucleotides not matched to a gene: 11. The CDR3 bases are TGTGCCACAAAGAGGGGACAGGGAGGGTACGAGCAGTACTTC. This translates into CATKRGQGGYEQYF.